What follows are 15 T cell receptor beta chains derived from one specimen sequenced in a study of CD8 T cells in ankylosing spondylitis. TCRdb re-analysed the 5' RACE reads in MiXCR, keeping a single row per CDR3 protein. The data hold about 240,000 distinct CDR3 sequences, with approximately 9% observed a single time. Sequencing was performed on blood, either unsorted or a sorted T cell fraction (not recorded which). These receptors came from a male donor with ankylosing spondylitis or in good health (not recorded which).

This clonotype was detected ten times or more. The chain joins TRBV7-3 to TRBJ2-1; 8 bases line up with TRBD1. Germline V gene data show CDR1 as SGHTA and CDR2 as FQGTGA. With 5 bases clipped from V and 4 bases from J, the junction kept 4 bases outside the gene matches. CDR3 length: 14 residues. CDR3 region: CASSIGQGYNEQFF. Here the CDR3 DNA reads TGTGCCAGCAGCATAGGACAGGGATACAATGAGCAGTTCTTC.

This clonotype was found many times. V is TRBV7-2 and J is TRBJ2-4; weak D call: TRBD1 (6 bases). CDR3 length: 16 amino acids. Germline lookup yields CDR1 SGHTA and CDR2 FQGNSA. Deletions cut 4 bases from V and 10 bases from J, with 23 bases between. The CDR3 region has the DNA TGTGCCAGCAGCTCAAGATCCGGACAGACTTTTCTGATTCAGTACTTC. This gives the protein CASSSRSGQTFLIQYF. Full variable domain (outside the CDR3, taken from reference TRBV7-2 and TRBJ2-4): GAGVSQSPSNKVTEKGKDVELRCDPISGHTALYWYRQSLGQGLEFLIYFQGNSAPDKSGLPSDRFSAERTGGSVSTLTIQRTQQEDSAVYLCASSSRSGQTFLIQYFGAGTRLSVL.

A word on this clonotype: This may be a read error: a much more frequent sequence differs by one nucleotide. J is TRBJ1-1 and V is TRBV20-1; 8 nucleotides align to TRBD1. The J segment lost 5 bases and the V segment lost 3 bases, leaving 11 bases of the junction unmatched. There are 15 residues in the CDR3. Per the germline V gene, CDR1 is DFQATT and CDR2 is SNEGSKA (reference sequence). This chain's CDR3 is CSARARTGRGTEAFF. The DNA of the CDR3 is TGCAGTGCTAGGGCTCGGACAGGGAGGGGGACTGAAGCTTTCTTT.

The sample holds many counts of this clonotype. V usage is TRBV3-1 and J usage is TRBJ2-3; TRBD2 might be the D (5 bases). With 2 bases removed from V and 3 bases from J, the gap between germline ends came to 9 bases. This CDR3 is built from 14 residues. Per germline, CDR1 LGHDT and CDR2 YNNKEL (reference sequence). The CDR3 reads CASSQLEGTDTQYF. The CDR3 DNA follows: TGTGCCAGCAGCCAACTCGAGGGAACAGATACGCAGTATTTT.

This clonotype was detected many times. This sequence joins TRBV20-1 and TRBJ2-5; TRBD1 matches 8 bases. The CDR3 extends over 17 amino acids. The V and J ends lost 0 bases and 1 base, in that order; junction bases with no gene match: 10. Germline V gene data show CDR1 as DFQATT and CDR2 as SNEGSKA (reference sequence). The CDR3 loop reads CSAREDRALYLQETQYF. CDR3 DNA: TGCAGTGCTAGAGAGGACAGGGCCCTCTACCTCCAAGAGACCCAGTACTTC.

This clonotype came up many times. The CDR3 nucleotides read TGCAGCGTTGAAATTACGAACACTGAAGCTTTCTTT. Amino acid sequence: CSVEITNTEAFF. The gene calls are TRBV29-1 and TRBJ1-1; unclear D gene. The CDR3 consists of 12 residues. Between the trimmed V and J ends, which lost 2 bases and 1 base, there was a span of 5 bases. Per germline, CDR1 SQVTM and CDR2 ANQGSEA.

On this clonotype itself: A much bigger clone sits one base away, suggesting this may be a read error. The chain links TRBV5-1 to TRBJ2-3; no reliable D call. CDR1 SGHRS and CDR2 YFSETQ come from the germline V gene. The V and J ends lost 4 bases and 2 bases respectively, with 8 bases between them. CDR3 length equals 13 residues. The chain's CDR3 is CASSPQHTDTQYF. Written as DNA, the CDR3 is TGCGCCAGCAGCCCCCAACACACAGATACGCAGTATTTT.

In this sample, this clonotype turned up many times. The chain couples TRBV5-1 to TRBJ1-1, with a tentative D call TRBD1 (6 bases). Trimming removed 0 bases from V and 2 bases from J, with 11 bases in between. The CDR3 consists of 15 residues. Germline CDR1 SGHRS, CDR2 YFSETQ. In DNA form, the CDR3 reads TGCGCCAGCAGCTTGGATCGCGGGGGCAACACTGAAGCTTTCTTT. Translation gives CASSLDRGGNTEAFF.

Turning to this clonotype: This may stem from a read error, because a much larger clone lies one nucleotide away. The chain employs TRBV3-1 and TRBJ2-2; D is unclear. CDR1 is LGHDT, CDR2 YNNKEL, per germline (reference sequence). The CDR3 has 14 residues. The CDR3 loop reads CASSPFRFTWELFF. The CDR3 DNA reads as TGTGCCAGCAGCCCCTTTCGGTTCACCTGGGAGCTGTTTTTT. Combining the CDR3 with reference TRBV3-1 and TRBJ2-2 gives the whole variable domain DTAVSQTPKYLVTQMGNDKSIKCEQNLGHDTMYWYKQDSKKFLKIMFSYNNKELIINETVPNRFSPKSPDKAHLNLHINSLELGDSAVYFCASSPFRFTWELFFGEGSRLTVL.

The J gene is TRBJ1-5, the V gene TRBV18; D possibly corresponds to TRBD1 (5 bases). The length of the CDR3 is 16 residues. Between the trimmed V and J ends, which lost 0 bases and 4 bases, there was a span of 13 bases. CDR1 and CDR2 (germline): KGHSH, LQKENI. DNA for the CDR3: TGTGCCAGCTCACCACCCGTGGGGGAGGCGAATCAGCCCCAGCATTTT. The encoded protein is CASSPPVGEANQPQHF.

There are many counts of this clonotype. V usage is TRBV10-3 and J usage is TRBJ1-5, with D perhaps TRBD1 (5 bases). The CDR3 is 12 amino acids. Trimming removed 8 bases from V and 5 bases from J, with 10 bases in between. Per germline, CDR1 ENHRY and CDR2 SYGVKD. The CDR3 loop is CAIGALDQPQHF. The CDR3 region has the DNA TGTGCCATCGGGGCGTTGGATCAGCCCCAGCATTTT.

This clonotype appeared many times. The chain uses TRBV5-1 and TRBJ1-4, with D unclear. CDR1 is SGHRS and CDR2 is YFSETQ in the germline V gene. V lost 0 bases to trimming and J lost 5 bases, with 14 bases between them. The CDR3 consists of 16 residues. This CDR3 is CASSLDGSKGNEKLFF. The CDR3 DNA sequence: TGCGCCAGCAGCTTGGACGGGTCAAAAGGAAATGAAAAACTGTTTTTT.

This rearrangement joins TRBV30 to TRBJ1-2; D not resolved. Germline CDR1 and CDR2: GTSNPN and SVGIG (reference sequence). CDR3 length: 12 residues. Deletions cut 2 bases from V and 8 bases from J, with 12 bases between. The chain's CDR3 is CAWSPLSQGYTF. The CDR3 DNA sequence: TGTGCCTGGAGTCCACTCAGCCAAGGCTACACCTTC. The complete variable domain, with remaining parts taken from reference TRBV30 and TRBJ1-2, reads SQTIHQWPATLVQPVGSPLSLECTVEGTSNPNLYWYRQAAGRGLQLLFYSVGIGQISSEVPQNLSASRPQDRQFILSSKKLLLSDSGFYLCAWSPLSQGYTFGSGTRLTVV.

In its sample, this clonotype was seen many times. The rearrangement links TRBV20-1 to TRBJ2-5; no clear D gene. Germline CDR1 DFQATT, CDR2 SNEGSKA (reference sequence). This CDR3 region has 12 residues. Trimming pared 5 bases from V and 1 base from J, leaving 8 bases between. The CDR3 nucleotides read TGCAGTGCTTCGTGGGGCCAAGAGACCCAGTACTTC. Translation: CSASWGQETQYF.

V and J are TRBV10-3 and TRBJ1-5; D gene uncertain. The CDR3 is 13 amino acids. The V and J ends lost 2 bases and 2 bases respectively, with 4 bases between them. The germline V gene has CDR1 ENHRY and CDR2 SYGVKD. This CDR3 reads CAISEQGNQPQHF. The CDR3 nucleotides read TGTGCCATCAGTGAGCAGGGCAATCAGCCCCAGCATTTT.